This T cell receptor (beta chain) was captured in a study of Graves' ophthalmopathy and Graves' hyperthyroidism. Scientists amplified the TCR beta CDR3 regions from RNA transcripts. RT-PCR with HTBI primers came first, then second-round multiplex PCR. TCRdb re-derived calls from the multiplex PCR reads in MiXCR, one entry per CDR3 protein. Among about 160,000 distinct CDR3 sequences listed, roughly 37% were seen once. The sequence came from a middle-aged woman with Graves' ophthalmopathy. The sequenced sample consisted of peripheral blood.

Here the CDR3 reads CASSEVGGFTGNQPQHF. CDR3 bases: TGTGCCAGCAGTGAAGTAGGGGGATTTACTGGCAATCAGCCCCAGCATTTT. This chain links TRBV2 with TRBJ1-5; D might be TRBD1 (6 bases). Trimming removed 1 base from V and 2 bases from J, with 15 bases in between. The CDR3 length is 17 residues. Germline CDR1 SNHLY, CDR2 FYNNEI.